The T cell receptor beta chain under discussion was sequenced for a study of blood T cell repertoires in COVID-19. Study as a whole: Spain, Italy and the United States supplied samples that represented acute and convalescent COVID-19.

As originally analysed: Estimation of nucleated cell counts relied on the amplification of reference gene primers. Only in-frame clones appear in the TCRdb table, and some are missing; sequencing was by immunoSEQ multiplex PCR. V and J calls and clone size come straight from that table; D and trimming were deduced from the DNA. The sample consists of about 150,000 clones, approximately 83% of them appearing once. The length of the CDR3 is 14 residues. Unmatched junction bases numbered 9, after V lost 8 bases and J lost 4 bases. Per germline, CDR1 SEHNR and CDR2 FQNEAQ (reference sequence). Sequencing used peripheral blood. This chain links TRBV7-9 with TRBJ2-3, with 7 bases aligning to TRBD2. The clonotype originates from a woman aged 60-70 years with acute or convalescent COVID-19. In nucleotides, the CDR3 is TGTGCCAGCGGAATAGCGGGCATTTCAGATACGCAGTATTTT. Protein: CASGIAGISDTQYF.